This is a list of T cell receptor beta chains from one sample in a study of T cell responses to AZD1222 COVID-19 vaccine. Repertoires were generated with immunoSEQ multiplex PCR, while TCRdb's copy carries only in-frame clones and drops some. In the table there are roughly 140,000 clones, roughly nine tenths of which are singletons. The source material was peripheral blood, sampled on day 0 of AZD1222 vaccination. These receptors originate from an adult in good health. Each CDR3 is given with its conserved first and last residue.

TRBV4-1,CASSQGGQGAPGNTIYF
TRBV4-1,CASSPTGMNTEAFF
TRBV6-5,CASSRPGLRNTIYF
TRBV5-1,CASSLAGDQPQHF
TRBV11-2,CASSSIPTSGGREFNEQFF
TRBV27,CASSFSWGEDTQYF
TRBV5-4,CASSWTSGEADEQYF
TRBV7-9,CASSLEQYNSPLHF
TRBV4-3,CASSQDRMGHNQPQHF
TRBV5-1,CASSLSSGGAVRNEQFF
TRBV10-1,CAGGTAGLMNTEAFF
TRBV11-3,CASSFSGRNDNEQFF
TRBV24-1,CATSDLEGHNEQFF
TRBV4-1,CASSHPGVGNTIYF
TRBV5-6,CASTLVQGARTEAFF
TRBV27,CASSFGGHPSYEQYF
TRBV10-3,CAISDLPGGGYEQYF
TRBV20-1,CSAGDFYEQYF
TRBV3-1/TRBV3-2,CASSQPFANYGYTF
TRBV7-3,CASSHRGRSSYNEQFF
TRBV30,CAYAGTGGYEQYF
TRBV6-2/TRBV6-3,CASSSSDTQYF
TRBV4-1,CASSQALSTDTQYF
TRBV7-9,CASGTSGDTQYF
TRBV3-1/TRBV3-2,CAPSGNEQYF
TRBV7-7,CASSLGLDNEQFF
TRBV18,CASSPGQGFNTEAFF
TRBV7-2,CASSLRNLSGELFF
TRBV7-7,CASSLGGTGPYNEQFF
TRBV5-4,CASSSENTEAFF
TRBV6-5,CASSPDRGNTEAFF
TRBV7-2,CASSFAGEETQYF
TRBV29-1,CSVEYRDTEKLFF
TRBV7-9,CASSTQDQPQHF
TRBV7-6,CASTPPGGVSVLETQYF
TRBV5-1,CASSTMGTGGTEAFF
TRBV2,CASSKDRGDNQPQHF
TRBV24-1,CATSDPGTGTYEQYF
TRBV7-7,CASSHGLAGVVNEQFF
TRBV30,CAYRTGLVTEAFF